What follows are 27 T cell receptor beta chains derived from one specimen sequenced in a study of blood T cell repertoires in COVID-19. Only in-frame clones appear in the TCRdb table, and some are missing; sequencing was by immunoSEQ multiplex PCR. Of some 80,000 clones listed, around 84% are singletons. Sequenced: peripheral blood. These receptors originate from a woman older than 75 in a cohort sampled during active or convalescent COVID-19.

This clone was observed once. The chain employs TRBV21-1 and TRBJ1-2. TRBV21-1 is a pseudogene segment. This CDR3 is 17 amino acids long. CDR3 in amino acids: CASSKEVGGARVYGYTF. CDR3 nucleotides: TGTGCCAGCAGCAAAGAAGTCGGGGGGGCGCGAGTCTATGGCTACACCTTC.

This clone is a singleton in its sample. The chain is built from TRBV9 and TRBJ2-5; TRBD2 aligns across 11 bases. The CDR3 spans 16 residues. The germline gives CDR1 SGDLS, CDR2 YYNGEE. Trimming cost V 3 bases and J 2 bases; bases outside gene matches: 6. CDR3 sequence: CASSEGRLAGQETQYF. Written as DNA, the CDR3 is TGTGCCAGCAGCGAGGGGAGACTAGCGGGGCAAGAGACCCAGTACTTC.

This CDR3 reads CATSDQGTGELFF. The CDR3 region has the DNA TGTGCCACCAGTGATCAGGGGACCGGGGAGCTGTTTTTT. The V call is TRBV24-1, the J call TRBJ2-2, with a tentative D call TRBD1 (6 bases). CDR1 is KGHDR, CDR2 SFDVKD, per germline. The V end was cut by 3 bases, the J end by 5 bases, with 6 bases between. This CDR3 contains 13 residues.

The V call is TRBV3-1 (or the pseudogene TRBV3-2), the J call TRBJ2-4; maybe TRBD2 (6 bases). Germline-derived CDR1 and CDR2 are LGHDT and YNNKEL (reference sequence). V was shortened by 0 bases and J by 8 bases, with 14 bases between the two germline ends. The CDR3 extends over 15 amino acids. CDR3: CASSQDLVSGHIQYF. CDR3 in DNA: TGTGCCAGCAGCCAAGATTTGGTTAGCGGTCACATTCAGTACTTC.

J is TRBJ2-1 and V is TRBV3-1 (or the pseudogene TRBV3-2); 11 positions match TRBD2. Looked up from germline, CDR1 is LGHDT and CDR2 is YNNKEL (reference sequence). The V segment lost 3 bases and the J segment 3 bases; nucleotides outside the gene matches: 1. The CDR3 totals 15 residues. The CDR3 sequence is CASSHGTSGYNEQFF. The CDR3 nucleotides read TGTGCCAGCAGCCACGGGACTAGCGGCTACAATGAGCAGTTCTTC.

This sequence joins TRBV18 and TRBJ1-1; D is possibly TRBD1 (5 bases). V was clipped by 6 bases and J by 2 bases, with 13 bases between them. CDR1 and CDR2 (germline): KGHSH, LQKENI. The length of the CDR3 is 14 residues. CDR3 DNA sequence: TGTGCCAGCTCCCAAAACGGGGGTAACACTGAAGCTTTCTTT. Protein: CASSQNGGNTEAFF. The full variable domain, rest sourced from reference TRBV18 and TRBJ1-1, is NAGVMQNPRHLVRRRGQEARLRCSPMKGHSHVYWYRQLPEEGLKFMVYLQKENIIDESGMPKERFSAEFPKEGPSILRIQQVVRGDSAAYFCASSQNGGNTEAFFGQGTRLTVV.

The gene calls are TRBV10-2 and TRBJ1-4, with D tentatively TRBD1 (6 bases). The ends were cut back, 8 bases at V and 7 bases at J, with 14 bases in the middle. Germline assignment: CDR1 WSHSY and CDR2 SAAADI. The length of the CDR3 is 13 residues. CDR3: CASSQGRVEKLFF. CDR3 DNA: TGCGCCAGCTCCCAGGGGCGAGTTGAAAAACTGTTTTTT.

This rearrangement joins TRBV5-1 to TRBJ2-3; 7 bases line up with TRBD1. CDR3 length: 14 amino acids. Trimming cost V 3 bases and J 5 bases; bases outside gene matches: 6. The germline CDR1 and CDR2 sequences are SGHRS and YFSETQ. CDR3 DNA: TGCGCCAGCAGCTGGGGACAGACCAGAGATACGCAGTATTTT. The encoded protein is CASSWGQTRDTQYF.

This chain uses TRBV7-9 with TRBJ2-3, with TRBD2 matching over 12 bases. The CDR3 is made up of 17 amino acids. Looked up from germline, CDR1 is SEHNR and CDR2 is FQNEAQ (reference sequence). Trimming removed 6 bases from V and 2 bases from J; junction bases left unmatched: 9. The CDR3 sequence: CASRLPGLAGHTDTQYF. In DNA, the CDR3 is TGTGCCAGCAGATTACCGGGACTAGCGGGTCACACAGATACGCAGTATTTT.

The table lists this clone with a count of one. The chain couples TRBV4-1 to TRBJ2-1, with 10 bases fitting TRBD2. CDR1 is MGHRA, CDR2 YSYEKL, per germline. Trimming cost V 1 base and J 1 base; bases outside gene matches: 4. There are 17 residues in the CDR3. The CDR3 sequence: CASSQGTSGRSYNEQFF. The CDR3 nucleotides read TGCGCCAGCAGCCAAGGGACTAGCGGCCGTTCCTACAATGAGCAGTTCTTC.

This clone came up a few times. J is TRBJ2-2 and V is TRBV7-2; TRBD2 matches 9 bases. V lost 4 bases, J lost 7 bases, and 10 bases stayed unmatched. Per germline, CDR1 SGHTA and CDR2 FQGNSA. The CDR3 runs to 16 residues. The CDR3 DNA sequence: TGTGCCAGCAGCTCCAACCAGCGGGAGGTTTACGGGGAGCTGTTTTTT. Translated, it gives CASSSNQREVYGELFF.

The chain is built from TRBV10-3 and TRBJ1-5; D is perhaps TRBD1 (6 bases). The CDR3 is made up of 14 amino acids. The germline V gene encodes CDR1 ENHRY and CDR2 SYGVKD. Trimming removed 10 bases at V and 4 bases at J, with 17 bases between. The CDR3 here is CATLRGQSNQPQHF. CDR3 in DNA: TGTGCCACCCTTAGAGGACAGTCGAATCAGCCCCAGCATTTT.

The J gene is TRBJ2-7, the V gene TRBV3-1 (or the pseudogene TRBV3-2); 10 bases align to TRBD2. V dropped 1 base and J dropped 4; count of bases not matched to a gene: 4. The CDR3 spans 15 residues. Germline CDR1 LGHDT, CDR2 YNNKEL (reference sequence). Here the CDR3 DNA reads TGTGCCAGCAGCCAAGGGATAGCGGGAGGTTACGAGCAGTACTTC. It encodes CASSQGIAGGYEQYF.

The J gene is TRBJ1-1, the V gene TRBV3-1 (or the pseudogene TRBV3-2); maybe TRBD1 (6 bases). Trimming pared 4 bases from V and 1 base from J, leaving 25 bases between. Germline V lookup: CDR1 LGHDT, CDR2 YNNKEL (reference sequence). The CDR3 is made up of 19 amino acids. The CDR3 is CASSLTGEGGITRNTEAFF. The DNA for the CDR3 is TGTGCCAGCAGCCTCACGGGGGAGGGGGGAATTACGAGGAACACTGAAGCTTTCTTT.

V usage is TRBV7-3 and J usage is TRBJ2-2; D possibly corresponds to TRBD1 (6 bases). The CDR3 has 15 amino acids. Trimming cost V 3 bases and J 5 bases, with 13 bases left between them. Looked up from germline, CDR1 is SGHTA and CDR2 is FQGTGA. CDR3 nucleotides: TGTGCCAGCAGCTTGTCAGGACAGAAAACCGGGGAGCTGTTTTTT. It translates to CASSLSGQKTGELFF.

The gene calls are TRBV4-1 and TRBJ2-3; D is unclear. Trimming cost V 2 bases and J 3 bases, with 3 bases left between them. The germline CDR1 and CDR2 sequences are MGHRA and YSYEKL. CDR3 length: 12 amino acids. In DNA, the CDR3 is TGCGCCAGCAGCCAACCAACAGATACGCAGTATTTT. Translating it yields CASSQPTDTQYF.

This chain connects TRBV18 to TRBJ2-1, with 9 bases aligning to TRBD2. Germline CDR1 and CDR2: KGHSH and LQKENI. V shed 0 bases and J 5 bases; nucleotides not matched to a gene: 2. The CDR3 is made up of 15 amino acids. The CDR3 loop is CASSPPASGNNEQFF. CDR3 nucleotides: TGTGCCAGCTCACCACCGGCTAGCGGGAACAATGAGCAGTTCTTC.

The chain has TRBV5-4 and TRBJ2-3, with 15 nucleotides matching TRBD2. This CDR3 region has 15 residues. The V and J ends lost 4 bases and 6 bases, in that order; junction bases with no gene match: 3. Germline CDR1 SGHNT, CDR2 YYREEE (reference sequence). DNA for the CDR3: TGTGCCAGCAGCCCCGGGACTAGCGGGAGGGATACGCAGTATTTT. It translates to CASSPGTSGRDTQYF. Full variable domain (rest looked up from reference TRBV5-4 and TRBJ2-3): ETGVTQSPTHLIKTRGQQVTLRCSSQSGHNTVSWYQQALGQGPQFIFQYYREEENGRGNFPPRFSGLQFPNYSSELNVNALELDDSALYLCASSPGTSGRDTQYFGPGTRLTVL.

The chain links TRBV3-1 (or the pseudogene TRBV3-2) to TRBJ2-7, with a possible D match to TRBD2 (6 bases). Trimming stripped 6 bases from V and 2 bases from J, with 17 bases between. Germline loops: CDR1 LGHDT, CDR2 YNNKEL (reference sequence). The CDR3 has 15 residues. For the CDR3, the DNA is TGTGCCAGCAGTACCACGTCTAGCGTCGCCTACGAGCAGTACTTC. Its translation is CASSTTSSVAYEQYF.

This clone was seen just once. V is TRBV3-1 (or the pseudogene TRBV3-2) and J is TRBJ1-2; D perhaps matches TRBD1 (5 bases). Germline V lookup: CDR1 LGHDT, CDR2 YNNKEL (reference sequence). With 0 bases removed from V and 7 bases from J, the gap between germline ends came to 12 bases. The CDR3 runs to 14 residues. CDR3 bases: TGTGCCAGCAGCCAAGATACGGGGGAGAGTGGCTACACCTTC. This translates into CASSQDTGESGYTF.

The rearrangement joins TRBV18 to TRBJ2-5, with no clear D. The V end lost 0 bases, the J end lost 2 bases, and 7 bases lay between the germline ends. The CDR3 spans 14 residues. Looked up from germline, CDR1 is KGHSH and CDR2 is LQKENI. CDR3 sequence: CASSPPTYQETQYF. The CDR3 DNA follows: TGTGCCAGCTCACCACCGACATATCAAGAGACCCAGTACTTC.

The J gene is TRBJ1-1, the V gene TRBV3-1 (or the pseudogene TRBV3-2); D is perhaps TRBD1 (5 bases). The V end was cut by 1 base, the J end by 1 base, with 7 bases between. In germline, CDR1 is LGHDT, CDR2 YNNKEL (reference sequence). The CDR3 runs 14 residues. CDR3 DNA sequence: TGTGCCAGCAGCCAAGGACAGAGGAACACTGAAGCTTTCTTT. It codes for CASSQGQRNTEAFF.

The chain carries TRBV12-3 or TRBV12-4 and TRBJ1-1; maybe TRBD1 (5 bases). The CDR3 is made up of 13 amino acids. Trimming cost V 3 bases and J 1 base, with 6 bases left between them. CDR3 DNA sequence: TGTGCCAGCAGTTTTCAGGGGAACACTGAAGCTTTCTTT. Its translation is CASSFQGNTEAFF.

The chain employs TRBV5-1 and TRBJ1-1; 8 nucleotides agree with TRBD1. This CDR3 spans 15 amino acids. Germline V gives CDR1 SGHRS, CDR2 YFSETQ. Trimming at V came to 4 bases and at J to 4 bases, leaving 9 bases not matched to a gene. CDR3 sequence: CASSASRGLGTEAFF. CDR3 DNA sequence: TGCGCCAGCAGCGCCTCCAGGGGGCTGGGCACTGAAGCTTTCTTT.

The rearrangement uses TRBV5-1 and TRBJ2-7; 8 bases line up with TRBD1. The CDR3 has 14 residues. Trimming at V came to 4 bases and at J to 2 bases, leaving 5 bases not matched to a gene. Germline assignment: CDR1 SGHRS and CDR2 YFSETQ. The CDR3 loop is CASSGGQGAYEQYF. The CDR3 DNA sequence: TGCGCCAGCAGCGGCGGACAGGGAGCCTACGAGCAGTACTTC.

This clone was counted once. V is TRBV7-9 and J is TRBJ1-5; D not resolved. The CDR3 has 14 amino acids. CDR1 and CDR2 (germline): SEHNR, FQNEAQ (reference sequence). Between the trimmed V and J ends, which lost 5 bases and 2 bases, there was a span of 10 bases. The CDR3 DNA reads TGTGCCAGCAGCCTAGAGGGAGGCAATCAGCCCCAGCATTTT. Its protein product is CASSLEGGNQPQHF. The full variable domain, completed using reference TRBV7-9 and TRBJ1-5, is DTGVSQNPRHKITKRGQNVTFRCDPISEHNRLYWYRQTLGQGPEFLTYFQNEAQLEKSRLLSDRFSAERPKGSFSTLEIQRTEQGDSAMYLCASSLEGGNQPQHFGDGTRLSIL.

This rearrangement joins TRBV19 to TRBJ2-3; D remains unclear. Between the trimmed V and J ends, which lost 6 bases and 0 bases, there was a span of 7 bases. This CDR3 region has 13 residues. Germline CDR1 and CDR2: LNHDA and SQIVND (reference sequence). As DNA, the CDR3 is TGTGCCAGTAGACCGACTAGCACAGATACGCAGTATTTT. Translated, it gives CASRPTSTDTQYF.